The next 22 T cell receptor beta chains were all read from a single sample in a study of pediatric ulcerative colitis. Some clones are missing from TCRdb's copy, which holds only in-frame ones; the method was immunoSEQ multiplex PCR. Of tens of thousands of clones detected, around 87% appear once; the ten largest clones hold about 1.5%. Sequenced sample: blood. Source of these receptors: a boy between 5 and 17 years old who was a control in a study of pediatric ulcerative colitis.

The V call is TRBV5-5, the J call TRBJ1-5; 9 bases are shared with TRBD1. The CDR3 extends over 18 amino acids. V lost 1 base and J lost 5; bases outside the gene matches: 13. Germline V gene data show CDR1 as SGHKS and CDR2 as YYEKEE (reference sequence). For the CDR3, the DNA is TGTGCCAGCAGCTTGTCTATAGGGACAGGGTTGTGGGATCAGCCCCAGCATTTT. It translates to CASSLSIGTGLWDQPQHF.

The chain couples TRBV11-2 to TRBJ2-1; D ambiguous. In germline, CDR1 is SGHAT, CDR2 FQNNGV. Trimming left V 5 bases short and J 4 bases short, with 15 bases between. CDR3 length: 15 residues. The CDR3 region has the DNA TGTGCCAGCAGCCCCCGAGCCTCTATATACAATGAGCAGTTCTTC. It yields the protein CASSPRASIYNEQFF.

The rearrangement links TRBV7-3 to TRBJ2-3; 14 nucleotides line up with TRBD2. Looked up from germline, CDR1 is SGHTA and CDR2 is FQGTGA. The CDR3 sequence is 16 residues long. Unmatched junction bases numbered 4, after V lost 5 bases and J lost 3 bases. The CDR3 DNA reads as TGTGCCAGCAGCCAAGGGACTAGCGGGGGTACAGATACGCAGTATTTT. This codes for CASSQGTSGGTDTQYF. Variable domain in full (rest from reference TRBV7-3 and TRBJ2-3): GAGVSQTPSNKVTEKGKYVELRCDPISGHTALYWYRQSLGQGPEFLIYFQGTGAADDSGLPNDRFFAVRPEGSVSTLKIQRTERGDSAVYLCASSQGTSGGTDTQYFGPGTRLTVL.

This clone appeared a few times. The chain is built from TRBV15 and TRBJ1-2; a possible D gene is TRBD1 (5 bases). Per germline, CDR1 LNHNV and CDR2 YYDKDF (reference sequence). Deletions cut 0 bases from V and 7 bases from J, with 12 bases between. The CDR3 totals 14 residues. Here the CDR3 reads CATSRDRAGPGYTF. In DNA form, the CDR3 reads TGTGCCACCAGCAGAGATCGGGCAGGGCCTGGCTACACCTTC.

V gene TRBV6-5 combines with J gene TRBJ1-2; a possible D gene is TRBD1 (5 bases). V was trimmed by 0 bases and J by 7 bases, leaving 12 bases between them. The CDR3 contains 14 residues. Germline CDR1 and CDR2: MNHEY and SVGAGI. The CDR3 nucleotides are TGTGCCAGCAGTTACTCTGGGGGAGACCGTGGCTACACCTTC. It codes for CASSYSGGDRGYTF.

The rearrangement uses TRBV5-1 and TRBJ1-1; no reliable D call. Germline V CDR1 and CDR2: SGHRS, YFSETQ. With 0 bases removed from V and 0 bases from J, the gap between germline ends came to 3 bases. The CDR3 has 13 residues. This CDR3 is CASSLGLNTEAFF. The CDR3 DNA sequence: TGCGCCAGCAGCTTGGGGCTGAACACTGAAGCTTTCTTT.

This chain connects TRBV28 to TRBJ2-6, with 8 nucleotides matching TRBD2. Germline assignment: CDR1 MDHEN and CDR2 SYDVKM. V was pared by 6 bases and J by 3 bases, with 10 bases of the junction left unmatched. The CDR3 has 17 residues. The CDR3 coding sequence is TGTGCCAGCAGGCGCGAAGCGGGAGATCGTGGGGCCAACGTCCTGACTTTC. It is translated as CASRREAGDRGANVLTF.

This clone appeared once. The V gene is TRBV5-4, the J gene TRBJ1-2, with 8 bases fitting TRBD1. This CDR3 has 12 residues. The J segment lost 8 bases and the V segment lost 3 bases, leaving 3 bases of the junction unmatched. The V gene's germline CDR1 is SGHNT and CDR2 YYREEE (reference sequence). CDR3 in amino acids: CASSSGQGGYTF. In DNA, the CDR3 is TGTGCCAGCAGCTCTGGACAGGGCGGCTACACCTTC.

The V gene is TRBV10-1, the J gene TRBJ1-1, with D perhaps TRBD1 (6 bases). The CDR3 is made up of 13 amino acids. V gave up 3 bases and J gave up 6 bases, with 11 bases separating them. Germline V lookup: CDR1 WNHNN, CDR2 SYGVQD (reference sequence). The DNA of the CDR3 is TGCGCCAGCAGTGAACTGGGGGCGGCTGAAGCTTTCTTT. Translating gives CASSELGAAEAFF.

In this sample, this clone turned up once. The CDR3 is CASSVEAGGNNEQFF. CDR3 DNA sequence: TGTGCCAGCAGTGTGGAAGCGGGAGGGAACAATGAGCAGTTCTTC. V usage is TRBV6-4 and J usage is TRBJ2-1; 10 positions match TRBD2. CDR3 length: 15 amino acids. Germline V lookup: CDR1 MRHNA, CDR2 SNTAGT. Losses at the gene ends were 4 bases for V and 5 bases for J; bases not matched to a gene: 5.

CDR3 region: CASSTSGGAEAFF. The DNA for the CDR3 is TGTGCCAGCAGCACCTCCGGAGGGGCTGAAGCTTTCTTT. The rearrangement joins TRBV6-4 to TRBJ1-1, with D tentatively TRBD1 (5 bases). CDR1 MRHNA and CDR2 SNTAGT come from the germline V gene. Between the trimmed V and J ends, which lost 6 bases and 6 bases, there was a span of 14 bases. The CDR3 covers 13 residues.

In this sample, this clone turned up once. The CDR3 nucleotides are TGCAGCGTCCAAGGAGGTGGACACAATGAGCAGTTCTTC. Translating gives CSVQGGGHNEQFF. The genes are TRBV29-1 and TRBJ2-1, with D possibly matching TRBD2 (5 bases). Germline V gives CDR1 SQVTM, CDR2 ANQGSEA. V was cut by 6 bases and J by 5 bases, with 14 bases left in between. CDR3 length: 13 amino acids.

The chain combines TRBV6-4 with TRBJ2-2; TRBD2 matches 12 bases. The V gene's germline CDR1 is MRHNA and CDR2 SNTAGT. Unmatched junction bases numbered 6, after V lost 8 bases and J lost 5 bases. The CDR3 totals 15 residues. In DNA, the CDR3 is TGTGCCAGCGGCCAAGGGACTAGCGGGACCGGGGAGCTGTTTTTT. This translates into CASGQGTSGTGELFF.

This clone was detected once. The rearrangement links TRBV7-3 to TRBJ2-1; 10 bases align to TRBD2. V lost 4 bases and J lost 7; bases outside the gene matches: 7. The CDR3 has 15 amino acids. From germline, CDR1 is SGHTA and CDR2 FQGTGA. The CDR3 protein is CASSWTSGIRNEQFF. DNA for the CDR3: TGTGCCAGCAGCTGGACTAGCGGAATTCGGAATGAGCAGTTCTTC.

V gene TRBV7-8 combines with J gene TRBJ1-5; D unresolved. In germline, CDR1 is SGHVS, CDR2 FQNEAQ. The V end lost 6 bases, the J end lost 3 bases, and 15 bases lay between the germline ends. There are 15 residues in the CDR3. The CDR3 sequence is CASSKGTVFNQPQHF. CDR3 coding DNA: TGTGCCAGCAGTAAGGGCACCGTTTTCAATCAGCCCCAGCATTTT. Combining the CDR3 with reference TRBV7-8 and TRBJ1-5 gives the whole variable domain GAGVSQSPRYKVAKRGQDVALRCDPISGHVSLFWYQQALGQGPEFLTYFQNEAQLDKSGLPSDRFFAERPEGSVSTLKIQRTQQEDSAVYLCASSKGTVFNQPQHFGDGTRLSIL.

The rearrangement uses TRBV7-2 and TRBJ1-2; no clear D gene. The CDR3 is 13 residues long. The V end lost 1 base, the J end lost 6 bases, and 9 bases lay between the germline ends. Looked up from germline, CDR1 is SGHTA and CDR2 is FQGNSA. The CDR3 nucleotides read TGTGCCAGCAGCTTAGTCGGGCGCGATGGCTACACCTTC. This codes for CASSLVGRDGYTF.

The chain is built from TRBV30 and TRBJ2-1; TRBD1 might be the D (6 bases). The germline V gene encodes CDR1 GTSNPN and CDR2 SVGIG (reference sequence). CDR3 size: 16 residues. V lost 2 bases and J lost 7, with 21 bases in between. Here the CDR3 DNA reads TGTGCCTGGAGTAACTTCCGGGACACCCCGAAAAATGAGCAGTTCTTC. Protein: CAWSNFRDTPKNEQFF.

This clone appeared a few times. The chain employs TRBV25-1 and TRBJ1-5; D is ambiguous. V lost 5 bases and J lost 0, with 8 bases in between. Germline values: CDR1 MGHDK, CDR2 SYGVNS. The CDR3 contains 14 residues. CDR3 residues: CASSWRGSNQPQHF. CDR3 DNA: TGTGCCAGCAGTTGGAGAGGTAGCAATCAGCCCCAGCATTTT.

V and J are TRBV2 and TRBJ1-5; D may be TRBD1 (6 bases). The CDR3 spans 16 residues. Looked up from germline, CDR1 is SNHLY and CDR2 is FYNNEI. V was trimmed by 4 bases and J by 5 bases, leaving 18 bases between them. The CDR3 DNA reads TGTGCCAGCAGTGTCACAAGGGACACCCTTGATCAGCCCCAGCATTTT. Translation gives CASSVTRDTLDQPQHF.

The chain links TRBV29-1 to TRBJ2-7; the match to TRBD2 covers 8 bases. The CDR3 length is 14 residues. Germline V gene sequence: CDR1 SQVTM, CDR2 ANQGSEA. The V and J ends lost 5 bases and 5 bases, in that order; junction bases with no gene match: 11. DNA of the CDR3: TGCAGCGTTCGTATTCATTTGACTAGCGACGAGCAGTACTTC. It is translated as CSVRIHLTSDEQYF.

The rearrangement links TRBV29-1 to TRBJ2-1; either TRBD1 or TRBD2 may supply D (5 bases each). CDR1 and CDR2 (germline): SQVTM, ANQGSEA. This CDR3 is built from 11 residues. Deletions cut 4 bases from V and 15 bases from J, with 16 bases between. CDR3 sequence reads: CSVGISGAAFF. The CDR3 bases are TGCAGCGTTGGAATTTCCGGGGCCGCGTTCTTC.

The chain recombines TRBV27 with TRBJ2-1; perhaps D is TRBD1 or TRBD2 (5 bases each). The V end lost 7 bases, the J end lost 4 bases, and 17 bases lay between the germline ends. The CDR3 has 15 residues. Germline V gene lookup returns CDR1 MNHEY and CDR2 SMNVEV (reference sequence). Here the CDR3 reads CASKAWGTDYNEQFF. CDR3 sequence (DNA): TGTGCCAGCAAGGCCTGGGGGACGGATTACAATGAGCAGTTCTTC.